This T cell receptor beta chain was captured by sequencing in a study of identical twins. Broader study findings: Insertions were reduced in abundant cord blood beta clonotypes but not in memory repertoires. Potential partial confounding of zero-insertion analyses by invariant MAIT and iNKT cells was noted. Cross-sectional statistical analysis, not tracking of the same donors, underpinned the conclusions.

The CDR3 loop spans 16 amino acids. The ends lost 0 bases at V and 7 bases at J; junction bases unmatched: 7. Germline V CDR1 and CDR2: MNHEY, SVGAGI. Template switching, a step in the protocol, added a universal primer site, and cDNA carried unique molecular identifiers. TCRdb re-derived calls from the 5' RACE reads in MiXCR, one entry per CDR3 protein. This sample has fewer than 250,000 distinct CDR3 sequences, with over 8% found just once. This clonotype was detected ten times or more. Its specificity is not known. The origin of this receptor is a woman younger than 35 in good health. The gene calls are TRBV6-5 and TRBJ2-1; 9 positions match TRBD2. Sequencing was carried out using memory (CD45RO+) T cells sorted from blood. The CDR3 DNA sequence: TGTGCCAGCAGTTACTCGATAAGCGGGGGGCCAAATGAGCAGTTCTTC. It translates to CASSYSISGGPNEQFF.